One TCR beta chain is described in this entry. Its cognate antigen has yet to be identified. No base qualities exist here, and no much larger clone lies one base off it. This entry belongs to a study of OX40 agonist ivuxolimab in advanced cancers. A note on the overall study: Ivuxolimab was an agonistic, fully human IgG2 monoclonal antibody directed against OX40 (CD134), a costimulatory receptor. Intravenous ivuxolimab was administered to patients every 2 weeks at six dose levels: 0.01, 0.1, 0.3, 1.5, 3 and 10 mg/kg. Of the roughly 54 patients in dose escalation, 19 had hepatocellular carcinoma, roughly 15 had melanoma, 9 had renal cell carcinoma and 9 had head and neck cancer. In the dose-escalation cohort, 65% to 85% of patients were male, and the mean age was approximately 60 years with a range of roughly 20 to 79. Patients were allowed to have had prior anti-PD-1, anti-PD-L1 or anti-CTLA-4 therapy, and around 40% of the dose-escalation patients had previously received checkpoint inhibitors. Partial responses occurred in three dose-escalation patients: two with cutaneous melanoma and one with hepatocellular carcinoma. The point of sequencing TCRbeta in the periphery was to test whether ivuxolimab changed TCR sequence diversity and drove clonal T-cell expansion. The paper covers the monotherapy dose-escalation part of the phase I ivuxolimab trial, which included N of about 50 patients. Summary of the overall study and its limitations: The antigen specificity of the peripheral T cells that underwent clonal expansion was not determined. After ivuxolimab, expanded clones were on average more numerous among CD8+ T cells than among CD4+ T cells. In partial responders in the 0.1-3.0 mg/kg groups, normalized peripheral clonal expansion was found to be among the lowest, especially among CD8+ T cells. Low levels of normalized T-cell clonal expansion were also seen in some patients who did not respond. At doses from 0.1 to 3.0 mg/kg, clonal expansion was seen in both CD4+ and CD8+ blood T cells between baseline and week 6.

The trial excluded patients who had a history of autoimmune disease or were on systemic immunosuppression. Peripheral blood for TCR sequencing was drawn from every dose cohort at baseline, at cycle 4 day 1 and at cycle 7 day 1. The samples were taken from a phase I, first-in-human, multicenter, open-label dose-escalation trial of ivuxolimab. The trial enrolled adults with locally advanced or metastatic head and neck squamous cell, hepatocellular, melanoma or renal cell carcinoma. CD4+ and CD8+ T cells were sorted separately from peripheral blood before TCR sequencing. Genomic DNA was extracted from sorted cells for sequencing of the TCRbeta CDR3 region. The immunoSEQ Assay was used for sequencing of TCRbeta CDR3 regions. The clones in this table, taken by TCRdb from immuneACCESS, are in-frame only. Not every clone is retained; where verified, under half of the shortfall comes from an unresolved V gene, and the cause of the rest is unknown. The sample records 70,000 to 75,000 clones, more than 65% of which are singletons. The ten biggest clones cover 0.9% to 1.4% of the sample.

The source was CD4+ or CD8+ T cells sorted from blood, collected in a trial of the OX40 agonist ivuxolimab. The TCR originated in an adult with an advanced solid tumor such as melanoma, head and neck, liver or kidney cancer.

The nucleotide sequence reads TGTGCCAGTAGTATACGCGGACAGGGGGCAGATACGCAGTATTTT. It specifies CASSIRGQGADTQYF. The rearrangement combines TRBV19 with TRBJ2-3, with 10 bases in between that match TRBD1. Clipping removes 2 bases from V and 4 bases from J, with 3 as the unmatched junction base count. CDR1 LNHDA and CDR2 SQIVND are derived from the germline V gene (reference sequence). The CDR3 spans 15 residues, from the cysteine through the phenylalanine. Of the read, only the CDR3 DNA is kept; its 45 bases are in frame from base 1.